This entry lists 8 T cell receptor beta chains sequenced from one sample in a study of blood T cell repertoires in COVID-19. The assay was immunoSEQ multiplex PCR, and TCRdb's table has in-frame clones only and misses some. The sample consists of some 370,000 clones, roughly 90% of them appearing once. Sequenced input: peripheral blood. Receptors were obtained from a man aged 40-50 years with acute or convalescent COVID-19.

The genes are TRBV28 and TRBJ2-7; possibly TRBD2 for D (5 bases). The CDR3 totals 14 residues. V lost 3 bases, J lost 4 bases, and 13 bases lay in between. The germline gives CDR1 MDHEN, CDR2 SYDVKM. The CDR3 coding sequence is TGTGCCAGCAGTTTGTTCCGAACGGGGTACGAGCAGTACTTC. It is translated as CASSLFRTGYEQYF.

V gene TRBV2 combines with J gene TRBJ1-5; 7 nucleotides agree with TRBD1. Trimming at V came to 7 bases and at J to 3 bases, leaving 9 bases not matched to a gene. Germline values: CDR1 SNHLY, CDR2 FYNNEI. This CDR3 has 15 residues. CDR3 region: CASTGLGQFNQPQHF. DNA for the CDR3: TGTGCCAGCACCGGTCTGGGACAGTTCAATCAGCCCCAGCATTTT.

This clone was detected only a few times. The rearrangement links TRBV6-5 to TRBJ1-1, with unresolved D. The CDR3 length is 11 residues. Trimming removed 11 bases from V and 4 bases from J, with 11 bases in between. Germline V gene data show CDR1 as MNHEY and CDR2 as SVGAGI. Here the CDR3 DNA reads TGTGCCTTTAGTGCGATCACTGAAGCTTTCTTT. Protein product: CAFSAITEAFF.

The chain is built from TRBV5-4 and TRBJ2-5; 9 nucleotides align to TRBD1. The ends lost 3 bases at V and 7 bases at J; junction bases unmatched: 7. Germline loops: CDR1 SGHNT, CDR2 YYREEE (reference sequence). This CDR3 region has 14 residues. CDR3 region: CASSYGQGMGTQYF. The CDR3 DNA sequence: TGTGCCAGCAGCTACGGACAGGGGATGGGGACCCAGTACTTC.

The chain employs TRBV6-5 and TRBJ1-2; 9 bases are shared with TRBD1. The germline gives CDR1 MNHEY, CDR2 SVGAGI. Trimming took 6 bases from V and 3 from J; bases not matched to a gene: 8. The CDR3 is 15 residues long. The CDR3 loop reads CASRNTGGGHYGYTF. The CDR3 DNA is TGTGCCAGCAGAAATACAGGGGGCGGACACTATGGCTACACCTTC.

This chain connects TRBV28 to TRBJ2-7; 12 nucleotides agree with TRBD1. The CDR3 runs to 14 residues. The V segment lost 6 bases and the J segment 6 bases; nucleotides outside the gene matches: 6. Germline CDR1 reads MDHEN; CDR2 reads SYDVKM. CDR3 sequence (DNA): TGTGCCAGCAGGGGGACAGGGGGCAGGGGCGAGCAGTACTTC. Translated, it gives CASRGTGGRGEQYF.

This clone was detected a few times. The V gene is TRBV27, the J gene TRBJ2-7, with 7 positions matching TRBD1. After removal of 5 bases from V and 4 bases from J, the junction contained 11 bases not matched to a gene. CDR3 length: 15 amino acids. From germline, CDR1 is MNHEY and CDR2 SMNVEV (reference sequence). CDR3 sequence reads: CASSVRWDSFYEQYF. CDR3 DNA: TGTGCCAGCAGTGTGAGGTGGGACAGTTTTTACGAGCAGTACTTC.

This chain uses TRBV5-1 with TRBJ1-1, with a possible D match to TRBD1 (6 bases). Between the trimmed V and J ends, which lost 2 bases and 6 bases, there was a span of 11 bases. CDR1 and CDR2 (germline): SGHRS, YFSETQ. CDR3 length: 13 residues. Written as DNA, the CDR3 is TGCGCCAGCAGCTTTCGGGGGGGCGCTGAAGCTTTCTTT. It encodes CASSFRGGAEAFF.